This T cell receptor beta chain was sequenced during a study of cytomegalovirus exposure and HLA in healthy donors. Study outcomes and limitations: The Asian-associated ancestry cluster reportedly had fewer N-insertions than the approximately 690-donor mean in a later analysis. The study recorded 160 or so TCR beta chains that were cytomegalovirus-associated. Roughly even sequencing depth across donors was the assumption behind the presence/absence analyses.

To note about this clone: Antigen: not known.

Trimming took 4 bases from V and 4 from J, leaving 13 bases between them. This CDR3 has 15 residues. CDR1 and CDR2 (germline): SGHTA, FQGNSA. PCR involved 60 Vbeta and 13 Jbeta primers. Using immunoSEQ multiplex PCR, the repertoire was profiled, and TCRdb retains in-frame clones only, with some absent. The repertoire holds 130,000 or so clones, with 75% to 85% as singletons. The donors, nominally healthy at sampling, likely had unrecorded immune exposures. Sequencing was carried out using PBMCs. The rearrangement links TRBV7-2 to TRBJ1-4; a weak D match, TRBD1 (5 bases). The sequence was collected from a man between 35 and 55 years old in good health and CMV-seronegative. This CDR3 reads CASSSSGGGNEKLFF. Here the CDR3 DNA reads TGTGCCAGCAGCTCCTCGGGGGGGGGTAATGAAAAACTGTTTTTT.